These T cell receptor beta chains were read from a single sample in a study of T cell responses to AZD1222 COVID-19 vaccine. This table comes from immunoSEQ multiplex PCR, and its TCRdb copy is limited to in-frame clones, with some not included. The table lists approximately 93,000 clones, about 89% of them singletons. Sequenced here: peripheral blood, sampled 28 days after the second AZD1222 dose. The source of these receptors is an adult who received the AZD1222 COVID-19 vaccine. The CDR3 runs from the conserved cysteine through the conserved F or W. Each record gives: CDR3 DNA, CDR3 protein, CDR3 length, clone size, D gene, J gene, V gene. The D gene is left open where the match is weak. Only some rows state a clone size, as once, few, many or a class for expanded clones.

CDR3 DNA: TGTGCCAGCACCGACAACAGGGGAACTAATGAAAAACTGTTTTTT
CDR3 protein: CASTDNRGTNEKLFF
CDR3 length: 15
clone size: .
D gene: TRBD1
J gene: TRBJ1-4
V gene: TRBV6-5

CDR3 DNA: TGTGCCAGCAGCGCCGCCGACTGGACAGATACGCAGTATTTT
CDR3 protein: CASSAADWTDTQYF
CDR3 length: 14
clone size: .
D gene: .
J gene: TRBJ2-3
V gene: TRBV7-9

CDR3 DNA: TGTGCCAGCTCACCGAGGCAGGGGGCGCGGGCAGATACGCAGTATTTT
CDR3 protein: CASSPRQGARADTQYF
CDR3 length: 16
clone size: few
D gene: TRBD1
J gene: TRBJ2-3
V gene: TRBV18

CDR3 DNA: TGTGCCAGCAGTTACCCCGGGGTTAGCTCCTACAATGAGCAGTTCTTC
CDR3 protein: CASSYPGVSSYNEQFF
CDR3 length: 16
clone size: once
D gene: .
J gene: TRBJ2-1
V gene: TRBV6-2/TRBV6-3

CDR3 DNA: TGTGCCAGCAGCTACCGGGACAATAATGAAAAACTGTTTTTT
CDR3 protein: CASSYRDNNEKLFF
CDR3 length: 14
clone size: .
D gene: .
J gene: TRBJ1-4
V gene: TRBV7-9

CDR3 DNA: TGTGCCAGCAGGGCGGGACAGCTATCCTTCTATGGCTACACCTTC
CDR3 protein: CASRAGQLSFYGYTF
CDR3 length: 15
clone size: .
D gene: TRBD1
J gene: TRBJ1-2
V gene: TRBV2

CDR3 DNA: TGTGCCAGCAGCTTAATAAGTGGCAATCAGCCCCAGCATTTT
CDR3 protein: CASSLISGNQPQHF
CDR3 length: 14
clone size: .
D gene: .
J gene: TRBJ1-5
V gene: TRBV7-2

CDR3 DNA: TGTGCCAGCAGCCAGAAGCGGGGGCGGAATTCACCCCTCCACTTT
CDR3 protein: CASSQKRGRNSPLHF
CDR3 length: 15
clone size: .
D gene: .
J gene: TRBJ1-6
V gene: TRBV3-1/TRBV3-2

CDR3 DNA: TGTGCCAGCAGTAAGACAGTAGTTGCGCCTGAAGCTTTCTTT
CDR3 protein: CASSKTVVAPEAFF
CDR3 length: 14
clone size: once
D gene: .
J gene: TRBJ1-1
V gene: TRBV6-5

CDR3 DNA: TGTGCCAGCAGCCAAGATCACGGGGGAAGCACAGATACGCAGTATTTT
CDR3 protein: CASSQDHGGSTDTQYF
CDR3 length: 16
clone size: .
D gene: .
J gene: TRBJ2-3
V gene: TRBV4-2

CDR3 DNA: TGTGCCAGCTCACCAGTGGGGGAAGGATATGGCTACACCTTC
CDR3 protein: CASSPVGEGYGYTF
CDR3 length: 14
clone size: .
D gene: .
J gene: TRBJ1-2
V gene: TRBV18

CDR3 DNA: TGTGCCAGCACACCGGGTGACTATGGCTACACCTTC
CDR3 protein: CASTPGDYGYTF
CDR3 length: 12
clone size: .
D gene: .
J gene: TRBJ1-2
V gene: TRBV12-3/TRBV12-4

CDR3 DNA: TGTGCCAGTAGCTCCTACAGGGGGCAGAATAATTCACCCCTCCACTTT
CDR3 protein: CASSSYRGQNNSPLHF
CDR3 length: 16
clone size: .
D gene: TRBD1
J gene: TRBJ1-6
V gene: TRBV19

CDR3 DNA: TGTGCCAGCAGATCTAGCACAGATACGCAGTATTTT
CDR3 protein: CASRSSTDTQYF
CDR3 length: 12
clone size: .
D gene: .
J gene: TRBJ2-3
V gene: TRBV28

CDR3 DNA: TGTGCCAGCAGCACCGGGACAGGCCGAATCTATGGCTACACCTTC
CDR3 protein: CASSTGTGRIYGYTF
CDR3 length: 15
clone size: .
D gene: TRBD1
J gene: TRBJ1-2
V gene: TRBV6-2/TRBV6-3

CDR3 DNA: TGTGCCAGCAGCTTTTGGACAGGCCCAAACACTGAAGCTTTCTTT
CDR3 protein: CASSFWTGPNTEAFF
CDR3 length: 15
clone size: .
D gene: TRBD1
J gene: TRBJ1-1
V gene: TRBV11-2

CDR3 DNA: TGTGCCAGCAGTTTATACGGGGGAAACACCATATATTTT
CDR3 protein: CASSLYGGNTIYF
CDR3 length: 13
clone size: .
D gene: .
J gene: TRBJ1-3
V gene: TRBV28

CDR3 DNA: TGCAGTGCTAGAGATCGCAATGAGCAGTTCTTC
CDR3 protein: CSARDRNEQFF
CDR3 length: 11
clone size: .
D gene: .
J gene: TRBJ2-1
V gene: TRBV20-1

CDR3 DNA: TGTGCCAGCAGCCGGGACAGGAGAGAGACCCAGTACTTC
CDR3 protein: CASSRDRRETQYF
CDR3 length: 13
clone size: .
D gene: TRBD1
J gene: TRBJ2-5
V gene: TRBV11-2

CDR3 DNA: TGTGCCAGCAGTTTAGGAGGTGCCGGGTTAAGAAACACCATATATTTT
CDR3 protein: CASSLGGAGLRNTIYF
CDR3 length: 16
clone size: once
D gene: .
J gene: TRBJ1-3
V gene: TRBV28

CDR3 DNA: TGTGCCATCACCATTGGCGGGGGTGAAGCTTTCTTT
CDR3 protein: CAITIGGGEAFF
CDR3 length: 12
clone size: .
D gene: .
J gene: TRBJ1-1
V gene: TRBV2

CDR3 DNA: TGTGCCAGCAGCTTAATAGGCCCCCCAGGGGACACTGAAGCTTTCTTT
CDR3 protein: CASSLIGPPGDTEAFF
CDR3 length: 16
clone size: .
D gene: .
J gene: TRBJ1-1
V gene: TRBV7-9

CDR3 DNA: TGTGCCTGGAGTCGGGACAGAAATCAGCCCCAGCATTTT
CDR3 protein: CAWSRDRNQPQHF
CDR3 length: 13
clone size: .
D gene: TRBD1
J gene: TRBJ1-5
V gene: TRBV30